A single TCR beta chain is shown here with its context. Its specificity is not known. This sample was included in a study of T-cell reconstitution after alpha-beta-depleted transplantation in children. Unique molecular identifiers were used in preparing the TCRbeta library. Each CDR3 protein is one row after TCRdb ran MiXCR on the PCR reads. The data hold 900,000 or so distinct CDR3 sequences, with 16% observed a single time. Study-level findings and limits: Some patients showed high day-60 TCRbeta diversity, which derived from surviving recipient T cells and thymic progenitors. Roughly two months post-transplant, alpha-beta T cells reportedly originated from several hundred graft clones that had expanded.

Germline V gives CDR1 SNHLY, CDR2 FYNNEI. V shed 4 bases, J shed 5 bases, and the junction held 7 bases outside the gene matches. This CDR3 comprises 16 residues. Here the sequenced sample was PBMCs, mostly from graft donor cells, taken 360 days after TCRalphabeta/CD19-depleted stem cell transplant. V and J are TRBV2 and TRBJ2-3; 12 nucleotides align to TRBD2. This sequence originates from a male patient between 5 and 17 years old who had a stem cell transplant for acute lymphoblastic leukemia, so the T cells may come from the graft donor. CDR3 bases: TGTGCCAGCAGTGTCGTGTTGGGACTAGCGGGAGATACGCAGTATTTT. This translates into CASSVVLGLAGDTQYF.